What follows are 8 T cell receptor beta chains derived from one specimen sequenced in a study of shared T cell receptors in the human thymus. The protocol was immunoSEQ multiplex PCR, while the TCRdb copy is restricted to in-frame clones and leaves out a portion. The repertoire holds 550,000 to 800,000 clones, with 80% to 90% as singletons. The same sample was also studied in work on human thymus T cells.

The sequenced sample consisted of thymocytes. The source of these receptors is a girl under two years old with a congenital heart defect.

The CDR3 sequence: CASSVPGGAGTGELFF. As DNA, the CDR3 is TGTGCCAGCAGCGTACCAGGTGGGGCCGGCACCGGGGAGCTGTTTTTT. The chain links TRBV9 to TRBJ2-2; TRBD1 is a possible D gene (5 bases). The V gene lost 1 base and the J gene lost 4 bases, with 14 bases spanning the gap. Per germline, CDR1 SGDLS and CDR2 YYNGEE. This CDR3 comprises 16 residues.

The chain carries TRBV4-3 and TRBJ2-5; 11 bases are shared with TRBD1. The CDR3 totals 16 residues. Germline V gene data show CDR1 as LGHNA and CDR2 as YSLEER. J gave up 5 bases and V 4 bases, and 9 bases lay outside the gene matches. CDR3 nucleotide sequence: TGCGCCAGCAGCCGCTGGGGACAGGGGGGAGGGGAGACCCAGTACTTC. As protein: CASSRWGQGGGETQYF.

The genes are TRBV4-3 and TRBJ2-1; TRBD2 aligns across 9 bases. Germline V gives CDR1 LGHNA, CDR2 YSLEER. J was trimmed by 7 bases and V by 0 bases; bases with no gene match: 7. CDR3 length: 16 amino acids. CDR3 amino acids: CASSQEVSGGWNEQFF. CDR3 sequence (DNA): TGCGCCAGCAGCCAAGAGGTTAGCGGGGGATGGAATGAGCAGTTCTTC.

This rearrangement joins TRBV4-3 to TRBJ2-7, with D perhaps matching TRBD1 (6 bases). V was trimmed by 1 base and J by 0 bases, leaving 13 bases between them. This CDR3 region has 16 residues. Germline CDR1 is LGHNA and CDR2 is YSLEER. CDR3 sequence (DNA): TGCGCCAGCAGCCAAGGGACGCTCAGGGGCTCCTACGAGCAGTACTTC. This encodes CASSQGTLRGSYEQYF.

The V call is TRBV7-2, the J call TRBJ1-2; 7 positions agree with TRBD1. CDR1 is SGHTA and CDR2 is FQGNSA in the germline V gene. This CDR3 contains 16 residues. V lost 2 bases to trimming and J lost 6 bases; unmatched junction nucleotides: 12. The CDR3 region is CASSLIQGDKADGYTF. The CDR3 DNA sequence: TGTGCCAGCAGCTTAATTCAGGGGGACAAGGCTGATGGCTACACCTTC.

The chain has TRBV28 and TRBJ1-5, with 7 bases that match TRBD1. Trimming cost V 6 bases and J 7 bases; bases outside gene matches: 15. This CDR3 comprises 16 residues. Germline lookup yields CDR1 MDHEN and CDR2 SYDVKM. The CDR3 DNA follows: TGTGCCAGCAGACCGATTCCAACAGGGGCTCGGCAGCCCCAGCATTTT. It encodes CASRPIPTGARQPQHF.

This clone appeared once. The CDR3 DNA reads as TGTGCCAGCAGTGAAGCGAAAACAGCTACTAGCAATCAGCCCCAGCATTTT. Translated: CASSEAKTATSNQPQHF. This rearrangement joins TRBV6-1 to TRBJ1-5; D ambiguous. The CDR3 has 17 residues. The V gene's germline CDR1 is MNHNS and CDR2 SASEGT. With 0 bases removed from V and 0 bases from J, the gap between germline ends came to 12 bases.

This sequence joins TRBV28 and TRBJ1-2; D may be TRBD1 (6 bases). The V end lost 4 bases, the J end lost 5 bases, and 14 bases lay between the germline ends. The germline CDR1 and CDR2 sequences are MDHEN and SYDVKM. This CDR3 has 14 amino acids. The CDR3 protein is CASSSLGQRYGYTF. CDR3 nucleotides: TGTGCCAGCAGTTCCCTCGGACAGCGATATGGCTACACCTTC.